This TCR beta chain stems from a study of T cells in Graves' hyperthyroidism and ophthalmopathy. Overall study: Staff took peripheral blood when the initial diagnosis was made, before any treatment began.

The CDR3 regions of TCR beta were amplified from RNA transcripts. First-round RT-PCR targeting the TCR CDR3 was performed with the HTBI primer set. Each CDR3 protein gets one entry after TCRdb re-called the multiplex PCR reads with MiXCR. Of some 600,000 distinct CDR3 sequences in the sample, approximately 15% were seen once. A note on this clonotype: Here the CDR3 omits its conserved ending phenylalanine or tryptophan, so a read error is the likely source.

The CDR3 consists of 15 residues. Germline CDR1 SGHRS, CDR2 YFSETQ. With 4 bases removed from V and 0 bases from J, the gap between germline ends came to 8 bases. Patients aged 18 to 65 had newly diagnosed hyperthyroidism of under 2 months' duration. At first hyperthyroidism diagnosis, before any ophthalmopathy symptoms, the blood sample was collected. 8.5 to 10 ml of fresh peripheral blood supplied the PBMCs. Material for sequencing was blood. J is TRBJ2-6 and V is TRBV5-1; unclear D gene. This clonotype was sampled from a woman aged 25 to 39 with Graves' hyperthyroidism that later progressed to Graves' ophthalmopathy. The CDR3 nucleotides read TGCGCCAGCAGCCTAGACCTCTCTGGGGCCAACGTCCTGACTTCC. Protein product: CASSLDLSGANVLTS.